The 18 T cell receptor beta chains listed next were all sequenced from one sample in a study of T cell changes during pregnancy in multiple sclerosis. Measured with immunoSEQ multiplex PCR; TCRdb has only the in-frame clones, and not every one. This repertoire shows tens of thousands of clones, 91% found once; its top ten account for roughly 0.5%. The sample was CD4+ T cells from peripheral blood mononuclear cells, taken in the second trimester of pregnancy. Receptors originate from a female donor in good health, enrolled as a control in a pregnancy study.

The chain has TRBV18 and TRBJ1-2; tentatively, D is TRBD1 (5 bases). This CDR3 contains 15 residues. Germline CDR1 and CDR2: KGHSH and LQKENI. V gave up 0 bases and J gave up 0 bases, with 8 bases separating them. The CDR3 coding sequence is TGTGCCAGCTCACCACCGGCCAGGGCTAACTATGGCTACACCTTC. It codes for CASSPPARANYGYTF.

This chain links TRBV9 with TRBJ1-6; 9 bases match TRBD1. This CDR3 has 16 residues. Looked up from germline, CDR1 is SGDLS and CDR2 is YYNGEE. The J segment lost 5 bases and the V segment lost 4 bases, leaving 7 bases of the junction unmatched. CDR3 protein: CASSFDRGGNNSPLHF. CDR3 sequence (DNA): TGTGCCAGCAGCTTCGACAGGGGGGGGAATAATTCACCCCTCCACTTT.

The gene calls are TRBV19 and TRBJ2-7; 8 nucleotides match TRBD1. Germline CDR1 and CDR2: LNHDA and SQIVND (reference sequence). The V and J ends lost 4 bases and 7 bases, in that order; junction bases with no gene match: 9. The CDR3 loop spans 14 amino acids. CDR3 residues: CASSTSSRQGEQYF. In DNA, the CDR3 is TGTGCCAGTAGTACTTCCTCGCGACAGGGGGAGCAGTACTTC.

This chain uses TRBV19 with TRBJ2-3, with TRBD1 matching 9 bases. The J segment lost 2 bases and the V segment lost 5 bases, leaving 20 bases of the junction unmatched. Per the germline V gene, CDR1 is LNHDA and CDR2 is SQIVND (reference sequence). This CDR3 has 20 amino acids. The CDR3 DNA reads TGTGCCAGTAGTCCATCTCCGGGACAGGGAAGGAACAAGGTCACAGATACGCAGTATTTT. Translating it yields CASSPSPGQGRNKVTDTQYF.

CDR3 sequence reads: CASSPTGRGTYEQYF. The CDR3 DNA is TGTGCCAGCAGTCCCACGGGGCGGGGGACCTACGAGCAGTACTTC. The rearrangement uses TRBV27 and TRBJ2-7, with 7 bases matching TRBD2. Trimming at V came to 5 bases and at J to 2 bases, leaving 9 bases not matched to a gene. The CDR3 contains 15 residues. Germline values: CDR1 MNHEY, CDR2 SMNVEV (reference sequence).

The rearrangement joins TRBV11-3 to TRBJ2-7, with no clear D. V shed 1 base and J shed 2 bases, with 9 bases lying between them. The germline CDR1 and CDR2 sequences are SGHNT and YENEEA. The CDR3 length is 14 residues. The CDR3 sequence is CASSLGSGPYEQYF. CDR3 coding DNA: TGTGCCAGCAGCTTAGGGTCTGGCCCCTACGAGCAGTACTTC. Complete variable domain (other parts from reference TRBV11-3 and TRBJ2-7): EAGVVQSPRYKIIEKKQPVAFWCNPISGHNTLYWYLQNLGQGPELLIRYENEEAVDDSQLPKDRFSAERLKGVDSTLKIQPAELGDSAVYLCASSLGSGPYEQYFGPGTRLTVT.

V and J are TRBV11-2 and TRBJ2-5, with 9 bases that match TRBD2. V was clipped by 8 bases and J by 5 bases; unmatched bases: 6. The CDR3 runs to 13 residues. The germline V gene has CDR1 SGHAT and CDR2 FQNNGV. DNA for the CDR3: TGTGCCAGCCAGCGGGGGGTGGGGGAGACCCAGTACTTC. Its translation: CASQRGVGETQYF.

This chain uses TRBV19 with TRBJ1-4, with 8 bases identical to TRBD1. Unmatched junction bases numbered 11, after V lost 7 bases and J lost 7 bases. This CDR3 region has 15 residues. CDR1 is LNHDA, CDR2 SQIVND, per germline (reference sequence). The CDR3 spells CASKLGQARIEKLFF. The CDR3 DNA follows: TGTGCCAGTAAATTGGGACAGGCCAGAATTGAAAAACTGTTTTTT.

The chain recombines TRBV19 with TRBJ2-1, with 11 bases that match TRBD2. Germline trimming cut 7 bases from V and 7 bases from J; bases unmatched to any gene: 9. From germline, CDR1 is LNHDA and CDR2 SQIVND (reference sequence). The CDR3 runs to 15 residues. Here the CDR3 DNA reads TGTGCCAGTAACGGACCGACTAGCGGGGTGAATGAGCAGTTCTTC. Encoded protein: CASNGPTSGVNEQFF. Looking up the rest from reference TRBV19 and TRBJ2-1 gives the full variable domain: DGGITQSPKYLFRKEGQNVTLSCEQNLNHDAMYWYRQDPGQGLRLIYYSQIVNDFQKGDIAEGYSVSREKKESFPLTVTSAQKNPTAFYLCASNGPTSGVNEQFFGPGTRLTVL.

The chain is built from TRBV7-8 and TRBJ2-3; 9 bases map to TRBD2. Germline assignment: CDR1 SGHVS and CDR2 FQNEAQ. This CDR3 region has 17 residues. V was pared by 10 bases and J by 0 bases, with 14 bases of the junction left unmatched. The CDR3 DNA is TGTGCCACGACTAGAGCGGGGGGTACTACTAGCACAGATACGCAGTATTTT. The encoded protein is CATTRAGGTTSTDTQYF.

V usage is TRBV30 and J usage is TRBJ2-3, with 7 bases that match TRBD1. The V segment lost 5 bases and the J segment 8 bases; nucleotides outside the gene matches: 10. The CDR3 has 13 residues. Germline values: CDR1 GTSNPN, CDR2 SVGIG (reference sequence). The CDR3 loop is CAWGGQTVGTQYF. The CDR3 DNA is TGTGCCTGGGGGGGACAGACCGTGGGTACGCAGTATTTT. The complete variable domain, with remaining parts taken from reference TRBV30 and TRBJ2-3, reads SQTIHQWPATLVQPVGSPLSLECTVEGTSNPNLYWYRQAAGRGLQLLFYSVGIGQISSEVPQNLSASRPQDRQFILSSKKLLLSDSGFYLCAWGGQTVGTQYFGPGTRLTVL.

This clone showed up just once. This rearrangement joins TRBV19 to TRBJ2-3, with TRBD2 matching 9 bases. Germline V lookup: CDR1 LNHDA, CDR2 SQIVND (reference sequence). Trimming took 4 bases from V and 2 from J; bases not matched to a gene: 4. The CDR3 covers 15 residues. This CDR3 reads CASSRSGGSTDTQYF. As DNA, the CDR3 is TGTGCCAGTAGTAGGAGCGGGGGGTCCACAGATACGCAGTATTTT.

CDR3 nucleotide sequence: TGCGCCAGCAGCCAAGTTCTTGGACAGAACCACGAGCAGTACTTC. It translates to CASSQVLGQNHEQYF. The chain has TRBV4-1 and TRBJ2-7, with D possibly being TRBD1 (6 bases). The germline CDR1 and CDR2 sequences are MGHRA and YSYEKL. CDR3 length: 15 amino acids. V lost 1 base and J 5 bases, leaving 15 bases between the germline ends.

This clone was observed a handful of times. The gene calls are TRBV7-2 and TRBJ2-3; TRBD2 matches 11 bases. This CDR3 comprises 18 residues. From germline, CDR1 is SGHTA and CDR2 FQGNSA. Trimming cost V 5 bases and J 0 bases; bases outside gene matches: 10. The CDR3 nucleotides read TGTGCCAGCAGCCTGGGACTAGCGGCGAGTCTTAGCACAGATACGCAGTATTTT. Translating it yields CASSLGLAASLSTDTQYF.

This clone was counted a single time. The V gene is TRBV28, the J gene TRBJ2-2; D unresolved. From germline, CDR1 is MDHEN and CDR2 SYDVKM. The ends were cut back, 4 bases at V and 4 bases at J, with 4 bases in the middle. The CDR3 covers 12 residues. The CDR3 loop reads CASSYITGELFF. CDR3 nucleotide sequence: TGTGCCAGCAGTTATATCACCGGGGAGCTGTTTTTT.

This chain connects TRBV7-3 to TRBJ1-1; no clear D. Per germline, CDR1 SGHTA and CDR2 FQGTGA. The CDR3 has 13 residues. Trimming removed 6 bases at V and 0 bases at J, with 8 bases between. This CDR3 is CASRESVNTEAFF. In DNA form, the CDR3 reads TGTGCCAGCAGAGAGTCCGTGAACACTGAAGCTTTCTTT. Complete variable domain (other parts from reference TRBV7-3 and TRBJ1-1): GAGVSQTPSNKVTEKGKYVELRCDPISGHTALYWYRQSLGQGPEFLIYFQGTGAADDSGLPNDRFFAVRPEGSVSTLKIQRTERGDSAVYLCASRESVNTEAFFGQGTRLTVV.

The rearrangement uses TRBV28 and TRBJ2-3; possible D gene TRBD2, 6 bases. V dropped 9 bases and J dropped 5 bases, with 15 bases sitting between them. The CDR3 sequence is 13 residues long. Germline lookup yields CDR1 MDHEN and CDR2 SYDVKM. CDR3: CASSAGEVDTQYF. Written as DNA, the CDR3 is TGTGCCAGTTCAGCGGGTGAAGTAGATACGCAGTATTTT.

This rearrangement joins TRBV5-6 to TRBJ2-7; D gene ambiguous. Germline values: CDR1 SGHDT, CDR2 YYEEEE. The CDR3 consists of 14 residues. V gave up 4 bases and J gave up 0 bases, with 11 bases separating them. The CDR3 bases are TGTGCCAGCAGCCGCCCCACACCCTCCTACGAGCAGTACTTC. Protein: CASSRPTPSYEQYF.